A single sample gave rise to the 2 T cell receptor beta chains below, sequenced in a study of spatial heterogeneity in lung cancer. TCRdb itself ran the 5' RACE reads through MiXCR, one entry per CDR3 protein. The sample lists a few thousand distinct CDR3 sequences, 20% occurring once. Noted time point: blood at routine non-recurrence follow-up after resection. Material: PBMCs, obtained at follow-up. These receptors were taken from a male donor with early-stage non-small cell lung cancer.

This clonotype was observed a handful of times. The chain joins TRBV7-2 to TRBJ2-3; D not resolved. Germline loops: CDR1 SGHTA, CDR2 FQGNSA. The V gene lost 5 bases and the J gene lost 0 bases, with 9 bases spanning the gap. The CDR3 has 14 residues. CDR3 nucleotides: TGTGCCAGCAGCCCGATGATAAGCACAGATACGCAGTATTTT. Translating gives CASSPMISTDTQYF.

By its share, this clonotype is medium-sized. The chain has TRBV5-6 and TRBJ2-5, with TRBD2 matching over 7 bases. In germline, CDR1 is SGHDT, CDR2 YYEEEE. Trimming at V came to 5 bases and at J to 3 bases, leaving 10 bases not matched to a gene. This CDR3 has 15 amino acids. This CDR3 reads CASSYRLAKKETQYF. CDR3 DNA: TGTGCCAGCAGTTATCGACTAGCCAAAAAAGAGACCCAGTACTTC.